This entry features one TCR beta chain sequence. What it binds is unknown. This specimen includes other DNA sequences encoding the same CDR3. Amplification used 60 Vbeta primers and 13 Jbeta primers. Here immunoSEQ multiplex PCR was the method, and the copy in TCRdb shows in-frame clones only, minus some. The sample lists about 110,000 clones, about two thirds seen once, with around 8.2% in the top ten. The sample is drawn from a study of cytomegalovirus exposure and HLA in healthy donors. Study outcomes and limitations: Association of a missense DCLRE1C variant with TCR beta V- and J-gene trimming was reported in a later analysis. The authors confirmed in vitro that a few CMV-associated chains were specific for CMV antigens.

The CDR3 spans 16 residues. V trimming: 7 bases; J trimming: 6 bases; junction bases outside the gene matches: 12. Germline CDR1 MNHEY, CDR2 SMNVEV (reference sequence). The genes are TRBV27 and TRBJ2-7; 13 bases line up with TRBD2. Sequencing was performed on PBMCs. The receptor was isolated from a man aged 30 to 39 in good health and CMV-seropositive. The CDR3 reads CASIVLAGGSELEQYV. The CDR3 nucleotides read TGTGCCAGCATTGTACTAGCGGGAGGGTCTGAGCTCGAGCAGTACGTC.